This record concerns one T cell receptor beta chain sequence. Antigen unknown. The validation cohort, a group of around 130 subjects, included the donors and was separate from the roughly 670-subject first cohort. The sample belongs to a study of cytomegalovirus exposure and HLA in healthy donors. Study-wide context: The 100 to 150 validation repertoires matched the roughly 670 first-cohort repertoires in platform, a later analysis reported.

The study's findings and limits: Later, an analysis found that TCR clusters from the first cohort tended to co-occur in the 90 to 150 validation repertoires. Cytomegalovirus-associated status was assigned to about 150 TCR beta chains.

The method was immunoSEQ multiplex PCR; TCRdb's version includes in-frame clones alone and lacks a portion of them. This table holds roughly 120,000 clones, just under 95% found once. The sequence came from a woman under 30 in good health and CMV-seronegative. Sequenced input: PBMCs.

DNA for the CDR3: TGCGCCAGCAGCTTGGATTCCGGGAGGGGAGGCTACACCTTC. Its protein product is CASSLDSGRGGYTF. The genes are TRBV5-1 and TRBJ1-2, with D perhaps TRBD1 (5 bases). V was shortened by 0 bases and J by 8 bases, with 14 bases between the two germline ends. This CDR3 has 14 amino acids. The germline CDR1 and CDR2 sequences are SGHRS and YFSETQ. Full variable domain (remainder filled in from reference TRBV5-1 and TRBJ1-2): KAGVTQTPRYLIKTRGQQVTLSCSPISGHRSVSWYQQTPGQGLQFLFEYFSETQRNKGNFPGRFSGRQFSNSRSEMNVSTLELGDSALYLCASSLDSGRGGYTFGSGTRLTVV.